These T cell receptor beta chains were read from a single sample in a study of CD8 T cells in Susac syndrome. MiXCR, run by TCRdb on the immunoSEQ multiplex PCR reads, gives a single entry per CDR3 protein. Of about 430,000 distinct CDR3 sequences listed, approximately 85% are singletons. The sample was CD8+ T cells from PBMCs. The receptors originated from a human donor with multiple sclerosis. Each CDR3 is given with its conserved first and last residue. D genes are given only for firm matches. Only part of the rows carry a size: once, few, many, or a class if the clone is expanded.

J gene | clone size | D gene | V gene | CDR3 DNA | CDR3 protein
TRBJ2-7 | . | TRBD1 | TRBV20-1 | TGCAGTGCTATCCTCCAGGACAGGGGCTACGAGCAGTACTTC | CSAILQDRGYEQYF
TRBJ2-2 | . | TRBD2 | TRBV7-9 | TGTGCCAGCAGCGGGACTAGTCCTAACACCGGGGAGCTGTTTTTT | CASSGTSPNTGELFF
TRBJ2-7 | . | . | TRBV6-5 | TGTGCCAGCAGTTACTCGAGCACAGGGATCCTCTCCTACGAGCAGTACTTC | CASSYSSTGILSYEQYF
TRBJ2-5 | . | . | TRBV12-3/TRBV12-4 | TGTGCCAGCAGCACGACAGGGGAGGGAGAGACCCAGTACTTC | CASSTTGEGETQYF
TRBJ2-2 | . | . | TRBV30 | TGTGCCTGGAAGACTGGCGGGGAGGAGACCGGGGAGCTGTTTTTT | CAWKTGGEETGELFF
TRBJ2-1 | . | TRBD2 | TRBV12-3/TRBV12-4 | TGTGCCAGCAGGGAGACTAGCGGGTTCTACAATGAGCAGTTCTTC | CASRETSGFYNEQFF
TRBJ1-5 | . | . | TRBV7-7 | TGTGCCAGCAGCTTACATTTCAGGGTGCAGCGACAGCCCCAGCATTTT | CASSLHFRVQRQPQHF
TRBJ2-1 | . | . | TRBV6-6 | TGTGCCAGCAGCTCCGAGGCCGAATCAGTCCACAATGAGCAGTTCTTC | CASSSEAESVHNEQFF
TRBJ2-1 | . | TRBD1 | TRBV28 | TGTGCCAGCAGTAACAGGGGAAAGGACAATGAGCAGTTCTTC | CASSNRGKDNEQFF
TRBJ1-5 | . | . | TRBV6-1 | TGTGCCAGCAGTGACAGTAATAGCAATCAGCCCCAGCATTTT | CASSDSNSNQPQHF
TRBJ2-7 | . | . | TRBV4-1 | TGCGCCAGCAGCCAAGAAGGGGGGGGCGAGCAGTACTTC | CASSQEGGGEQYF
TRBJ2-1 | few | . | TRBV5-1 | TGTGCCAGCAGCTCCGGGAATTACAATGAGCAGTTCTTC | CASSSGNYNEQFF
TRBJ2-2 | . | TRBD2 | TRBV20-1 | TGCAGTGCTAGAGGGCCTAGCGGGACCGGGGAGCTGTTTTTT | CSARGPSGTGELFF
TRBJ2-7 | . | . | TRBV27 | TGTGCCAGCAGTCCGGGGGGTGGACAGGAAGCCTACGAGCAGTACTTC | CASSPGGGQEAYEQYF
TRBJ2-1 | . | TRBD2 | TRBV4-1 | TGCGCCAGCAGCCAAGAAATCGGGGGGGCTAACTATGAGCAGTTCTTC | CASSQEIGGANYEQFF
TRBJ2-5 | . | . | TRBV12-3/TRBV12-4 | TGTGCCAGCAGCACCTCCGAGACCCAGTACTTC | CASSTSETQYF
TRBJ1-1 | . | . | TRBV6-5 | TGTGCCAGCAGTTACTCGATGACGACAGAATCGAACACTGAAGCTTTCTTT | CASSYSMTTESNTEAFF
TRBJ2-1 | once | TRBD2 | TRBV7-3 | TGTGCCAGCAGCTTCAAGCGGGAACTCTACAATGAGCAGTTCTTC | CASSFKRELYNEQFF
TRBJ2-2 | . | . | TRBV6-6 | TGTGCCAGCAGTTTGGTAGGGGACACCGGGGAGCTGTTTTTT | CASSLVGDTGELFF
TRBJ2-1 | . | . | TRBV19 | TGTGCCAGTATAAAGTGCAATGAGCAGTTCTTC | CASIKCNEQFF
TRBJ2-5 | . | . | TRBV14 | TGTGCCAGCAGCCAAGATTACCAAGAGACCCAGTACTTC | CASSQDYQETQYF
TRBJ1-1 | . | TRBD1 | TRBV19 | TGTGCCAGTAGTAGCATTCCGGGACAGGATACCGTGAACACTGAAGCTTTCTTT | CASSSIPGQDTVNTEAFF
TRBJ2-2 | . | . | TRBV5-8 | TGTGCCAGCAGCTCGAGTCCATGGTCCACCGGGGAGCTGTTTTTT | CASSSSPWSTGELFF
TRBJ2-5 | . | TRBD2 | TRBV30 | TGTGCCTGGAATCGGGGGGGGAGGGTGGAAGAGACCCAGTACTTC | CAWNRGGRVEETQYF
TRBJ2-2 | . | . | TRBV11-2 | TGTGCCAGCAGCTTAGACAGCCCCACCGGGGAGCTGTTTTTT | CASSLDSPTGELFF
TRBJ1-1 | once | . | TRBV27 | TGTGCCAGCAGTATCAGATCAGCAGGGGAAGCTTTCTTT | CASSIRSAGEAFF
TRBJ2-1 | . | . | TRBV7-9 | TGTGCCAGCACCTCCTCGGGAAAGTCCTACAATGAGCAGTTCTTC | CASTSSGKSYNEQFF
TRBJ2-3 | . | TRBD1 | TRBV27 | TGTGCCAGCAGTTTATCGTCAGGGGGTTATACCGCAAGCACAGATACGCAGTATTTT | CASSLSSGGYTASTDTQYF
TRBJ2-2 | once | TRBD2 | TRBV6-5 | TGTGCCAGCAGTTACGCGGGACTAGCGGGAGTCAACACCGGGGAGCTGTTTTTT | CASSYAGLAGVNTGELFF
TRBJ2-7 | . | . | TRBV18 | TGTGCCAGCTCACCACCGGTTGGGAGCCCCTACGAGCAGTACTTC | CASSPPVGSPYEQYF
TRBJ1-2 | . | . | TRBV27 | TGTGCCAGCAGTTTGGGGCAGGGACTTGGCTACACCTTC | CASSLGQGLGYTF
TRBJ2-7 | . | . | TRBV7-9 | TGTGCCAGCAGCTTACCTTCCTCCAGGGCCACCAAGGGAGTCTACGAGCAGTACTTC | CASSLPSSRATKGVYEQYF
TRBJ1-4 | . | . | TRBV30 | TGTGCCTGGGGGGGGACCCTTGAAAAACTGTTTTTT | CAWGGTLEKLFF
TRBJ2-7 | . | TRBD2 | TRBV4-2 | TGTGCCAGCAGCCAAGGCGGGGGGCTCGGCTACGAGCAGTACTTC | CASSQGGGLGYEQYF
TRBJ2-1 | . | . | TRBV20-1 | TGCAGTGCCACCGGGACTCTACTCTACAATGAGCAGTTCTTC | CSATGTLLYNEQFF
TRBJ2-1 | few | TRBD2 | TRBV7-9 | TGTGCCAGCGCCGTTGGGGGGGACAATGAGCAGTTCTTC | CASAVGGDNEQFF
TRBJ2-7 | . | . | TRBV6-1 | TGTGCCAGCAGTGAAAGGGCCAGGCTCTGGGAGCAGTACTTC | CASSERARLWEQYF
TRBJ2-1 | . | TRBD2 | TRBV11-1 | TGTGCCAGCAGCTTGACCTACTGGGGACTAGCGGTTAGCTCCTACAATGAGCAGTTCTTC | CASSLTYWGLAVSSYNEQFF
TRBJ1-2 | . | . | TRBV15 | TGTGCCACCGGCGGTGGGGGGCCGGACTATGGCTACACCTTC | CATGGGGPDYGYTF
TRBJ2-3 | . | TRBD2 | TRBV12-3/TRBV12-4 | TGTGCCAGCAGTGGCGACACTAGCGGGCAGAGCACAGATACGCAGTATTTT | CASSGDTSGQSTDTQYF